This T cell receptor beta chain was profiled in a study of T-cell reconstitution after alpha-beta-depleted transplantation in children. TCRbeta library construction was performed incorporating unique molecular identifiers. TCRdb fed the PCR reads into MiXCR, producing one record per CDR3 protein. The sample has about half a million distinct CDR3 sequences; about an eighth are singletons. This clonotype was seen at least ten times. The CDR3 covers 15 residues. The junction had 8 bases not matched to a gene; V was cut back by 5 bases and J by 7 bases. J is TRBJ1-5 and V is TRBV12-3 or TRBV12-4, with 10 bases fitting TRBD1. The sequencing here drew on PBMCs from the stem cell graft donor, taken from the stem cell graft. This clonotype was obtained from a human donor who donated a stem cell graft to a child with combined immunodeficiency. For the CDR3, the DNA is TGTGCCAGCAGTCCACGGACAGGGGGAAGGCAGCCCCAGCATTTT. It yields the protein CASSPRTGGRQPQHF.